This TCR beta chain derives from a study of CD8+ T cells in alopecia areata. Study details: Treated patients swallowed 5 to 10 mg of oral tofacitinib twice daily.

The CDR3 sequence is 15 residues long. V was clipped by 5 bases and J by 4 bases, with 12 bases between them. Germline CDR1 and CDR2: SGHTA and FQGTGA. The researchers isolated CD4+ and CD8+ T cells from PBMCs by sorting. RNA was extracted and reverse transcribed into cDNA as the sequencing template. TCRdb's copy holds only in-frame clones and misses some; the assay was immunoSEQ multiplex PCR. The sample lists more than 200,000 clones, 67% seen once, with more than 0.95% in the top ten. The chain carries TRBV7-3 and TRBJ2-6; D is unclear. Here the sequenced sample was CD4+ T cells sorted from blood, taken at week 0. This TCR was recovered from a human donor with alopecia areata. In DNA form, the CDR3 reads TGTGCCAGCAGCCCCGTGGGCCCAGGGGCCAACGTCCTGACTTTC. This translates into CASSPVGPGANVLTF.